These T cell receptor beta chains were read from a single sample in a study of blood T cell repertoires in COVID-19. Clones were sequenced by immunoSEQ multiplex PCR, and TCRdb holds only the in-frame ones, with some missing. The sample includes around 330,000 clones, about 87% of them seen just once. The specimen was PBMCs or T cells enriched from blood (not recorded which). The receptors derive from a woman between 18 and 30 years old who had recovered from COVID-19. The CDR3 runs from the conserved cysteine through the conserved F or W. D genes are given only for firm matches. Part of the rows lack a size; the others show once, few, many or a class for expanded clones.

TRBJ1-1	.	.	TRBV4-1	TGCGCCAGCAGCCGCAGAGGGGGATCGAACACTGAAGCTTTCTTT	CASSRRGGSNTEAFF
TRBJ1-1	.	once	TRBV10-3	TGTGCCATCAGTGACTCGGACAGAATGAACACTGAAGCTTTCTTT	CAISDSDRMNTEAFF
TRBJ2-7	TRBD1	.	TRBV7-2	TGTGCCAGCAGCTCATATCTCGGCAGGGGGCTCGAGCAGTACTTC	CASSSYLGRGLEQYF
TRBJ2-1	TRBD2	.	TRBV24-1	TGTGCCACCAGTATAACGGGAGGGCCGGGTAGCCCAACGACATCCTACAATGAGCAGTTCTTC	CATSITGGPGSPTTSYNEQFF
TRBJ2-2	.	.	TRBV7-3	TGTGCCAGCGGGTTGGCGGGGAGAGGCGGGGAGCTGTTTTTT	CASGLAGRGGELFF
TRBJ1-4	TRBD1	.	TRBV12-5	TGTGCTAGAACAGGGGAGCCTAATGAAAAACTGTTTTTT	CARTGEPNEKLFF
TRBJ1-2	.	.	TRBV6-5	TGTGCCAGCAGGCAACAGGGAGCAAATCACTATGGCTACACCTTC	CASRQQGANHYGYTF
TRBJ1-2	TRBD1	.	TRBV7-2	TGTGCCAGCAGCTTAGAAGGACAGGGGACCCTCTATGGCTACACCTTC	CASSLEGQGTLYGYTF
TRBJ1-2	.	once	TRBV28	TGTGCCAGTGAAGGTCTAGGGGCGGTGGACTATGGCTACACCTTC	CASEGLGAVDYGYTF
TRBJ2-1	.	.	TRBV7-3	TGTGCCAGCAGCTTTGGGGGCGGGTTCGTCTCCTACAATGAGCAGTTCTTC	CASSFGGGFVSYNEQFF
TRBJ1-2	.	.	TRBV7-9	TGTGCCAGTTCCCCTGAGGGAGTCGTTGGCTATGGCTACACCTTC	CASSPEGVVGYGYTF
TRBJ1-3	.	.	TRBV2	TGTGCCAGCAGTTTACAGGGCTCTGGAAACACCATATATTTT	CASSLQGSGNTIYF
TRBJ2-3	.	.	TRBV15	TGTGCCACCAGCAGACAACTCACAGATACGCAGTATTTT	CATSRQLTDTQYF
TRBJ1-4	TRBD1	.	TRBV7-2	TGTGCCAGCAGCTTACTCCCAGGGGGCGGCGAAAAACTGTTTTTT	CASSLLPGGGEKLFF